Given below is one T cell receptor beta chain in context. The CDR3 has 16 residues. The germline V gene has CDR1 MNHEY and CDR2 SMNVEV (reference sequence). Trimming took off 5 bases at V and 0 bases at J, with 16 bases between the two ends. The entry originates in a study of blood T cell repertoires in COVID-19. Overall study: COVID-19 samples collected from the United States, Italy and Spain covered acute and convalescent phases.

The Seattle patients, enrolled during active infection, were followed longitudinally. Original processing methods: Amplification with reference gene primers provided the estimates of nucleated cell counts. Method: immunoSEQ multiplex PCR; TCRdb's copy keeps in-frame clones and lacks some. V and J calls and clone size are copied from that table; D and trimming were computed from the DNA. The table shows about 350,000 clones, with about 88% occurring only once. The sequenced material came from peripheral blood. V gene TRBV27 combines with J gene TRBJ1-1; no reliable D call. The sequence was collected from a woman in her sixties with COVID-19, enrolled during active disease. CDR3 nucleotides: TGTGCCAGCAGTCCTGTTTCCCCCCCTGTGAACACTGAAGCTTTCTTT. Its protein product is CASSPVSPPVNTEAFF.